What follows are 12 T cell receptor beta chains derived from one specimen sequenced in a study of T cell repertoires in cytomegalovirus infection. Using its own MiXCR run on the reads, TCRdb lists one record per CDR3 protein. The profile shows 200,000 to 300,000 distinct CDR3 sequences, 8% to 9.5% of them singletons. The sequenced sample was PBMCs. The source is a human donor in good health (CMV status not recorded). Some clones in this sample may be carry-over from other donors' samples.

The chain links TRBV11-2 to TRBJ2-5; no clear D. Germline CDR1 and CDR2: SGHAT and FQNNGV. The CDR3 is made up of 12 amino acids. Trimming took 1 base from V and 6 from J, leaving 6 bases between them. The CDR3 is CASSLARQTQYF. The CDR3 region has the DNA TGTGCCAGCAGCTTAGCCAGACAGACCCAGTACTTC.

This clonotype was counted a few times. The DNA of the CDR3 is TGTGCCAGCAGCTTAGGTCGTCTTAACTATGGCTACACCTTC. Amino acids: CASSLGRLNYGYTF. The chain recombines TRBV7-8 with TRBJ1-2; D is ambiguous. V was cut by 1 base and J by 1 base, with 7 bases left in between. The CDR3 length is 14 residues. The germline CDR1 and CDR2 sequences are SGHVS and FQNEAQ.

This clonotype was recorded at least ten times. The chain couples TRBV7-2 to TRBJ2-2; 10 nucleotides align to TRBD1. The CDR3 length is 17 residues. Germline V gene lookup returns CDR1 SGHTA and CDR2 FQGNSA. Germline trimming cut 5 bases from V and 6 bases from J; bases unmatched to any gene: 12. The CDR3: CASSPIATGGASGELFF. The CDR3 nucleotides read TGTGCCAGCAGCCCCATCGCGACAGGGGGCGCGTCCGGGGAGCTGTTTTTT.

This clonotype was observed many times. V gene TRBV4-3 combines with J gene TRBJ2-1, with 9 bases that match TRBD2. This CDR3 has 17 amino acids. The germline V gene encodes CDR1 LGHNA and CDR2 YSLEER. With 0 bases clipped from V and 1 base from J, the junction kept 4 bases outside the gene matches. CDR3 in amino acids: CASSQEGSGSSYNEQFF. The CDR3 region has the DNA TGCGCCAGCAGCCAAGAAGGTAGCGGGAGTTCCTACAATGAGCAGTTCTTC.

This clonotype was seen a few times. This chain joins TRBV7-2 and TRBJ2-5; TRBD1 matches 10 bases. The CDR3 runs to 15 residues. J was trimmed by 5 bases and V by 5 bases; bases with no gene match: 8. The V gene's germline CDR1 is SGHTA and CDR2 FQGNSA. DNA for the CDR3: TGTGCCAGCAGCCCGGGACAGGGGCAAGGGGAGACCCAGTACTTC. It is translated as CASSPGQGQGETQYF.

This clonotype was observed many times. The J gene is TRBJ2-1, the V gene TRBV7-2; no firm D call. The CDR3 extends over 13 amino acids. Germline values: CDR1 SGHTA, CDR2 FQGNSA. Trimming removed 5 bases at V and 13 bases at J, with 18 bases between. The CDR3 DNA is TGTGCCAGCAGCCGCGATCAAGCAGCTTTCCAGTTCTTC. Its protein product is CASSRDQAAFQFF.

The rearrangement joins TRBV19 to TRBJ1-1, with TRBD1 matching over 9 bases. This CDR3 has 14 amino acids. Germline V lookup: CDR1 LNHDA, CDR2 SQIVND (reference sequence). Germline trimming cut 5 bases from V and 11 bases from J; bases unmatched to any gene: 12. The CDR3 reads CASSEPGQGLRAFF. The CDR3 DNA reads TGTGCCAGTAGTGAACCGGGACAGGGACTTCGGGCTTTCTTT.

The V gene is TRBV4-2, the J gene TRBJ2-1; TRBD2 agrees at 15 bases. V dropped 6 bases and J dropped 13; count of bases not matched to a gene: 13. The germline V gene encodes CDR1 LGHNA and CDR2 YNFKEQ. The CDR3 extends over 16 amino acids. The CDR3 loop reads CASRDAGTSGGTKQFF. For the CDR3, the DNA is TGTGCCAGCAGGGACGCAGGGACTAGCGGGGGGACCAAACAGTTCTTC.

V and J are TRBV7-2 and TRBJ2-1; D is possibly TRBD2 (6 bases). V lost 5 bases and J 2 bases, leaving 16 bases between the germline ends. Germline V gene lookup returns CDR1 SGHTA and CDR2 FQGNSA. The CDR3 contains 16 residues. This chain's CDR3 is CASSRTGTLPYNEQFF. The CDR3 DNA follows: TGTGCCAGCAGCAGGACCGGGACTCTCCCCTACAATGAGCAGTTCTTC.

This clonotype was detected ten times or more. V is TRBV7-2 and J is TRBJ2-1, with TRBD2 identical over 7 bases. Germline CDR1 reads SGHTA; CDR2 reads FQGNSA. V lost 3 bases to trimming and J lost 9 bases; unmatched junction nucleotides: 5. The CDR3 runs 13 residues. CDR3 DNA: TGTGCCAGCAGCTTCGGACTAGTTGCTGAGCAGTTCTTC. Its protein is CASSFGLVAEQFF.

Many counts were recorded for this clonotype. The chain links TRBV6-1 to TRBJ2-1; 10 positions match TRBD1. The germline gives CDR1 MNHNS, CDR2 SASEGT. V dropped 6 bases and J dropped 9; count of bases not matched to a gene: 8. The CDR3 sequence is 14 residues long. In nucleotides, the CDR3 is TGTGCCAGCAGCGAAATTGGGGACAGGGGTGAGCAGTTCTTC. It yields the protein CASSEIGDRGEQFF.

This clonotype was seen at least ten times. This chain joins TRBV11-2 and TRBJ2-3, with 8 bases lining up with TRBD1. J gave up 4 bases and V 5 bases, and 5 bases lay outside the gene matches. Germline CDR1 SGHAT, CDR2 FQNNGV. The CDR3 has 14 amino acids. For the CDR3, the DNA is TGTGCCAGCAGCCCCGACAGGGGCCCAGATACGCAGTATTTT. It codes for CASSPDRGPDTQYF. Drawing the rest from reference TRBV11-2 and TRBJ2-3, the complete variable domain is EAGVAQSPRYKIIEKRQSVAFWCNPISGHATLYWYQQILGQGPKLLIQFQNNGVVDDSQLPKDRFSAERLKGVDSTLKIQPAKLEDSAVYLCASSPDRGPDTQYFGPGTRLTVL.